This is a list of T cell receptor beta chains from one sample in a study of T cell responses to AZD1222 COVID-19 vaccine. Sequencing used immunoSEQ multiplex PCR; TCRdb keeps in-frame clones, though not all of them. The table has tens of thousands of clones, roughly nine tenths seen once; the top ten hold approximately 5.2%. This specimen was peripheral blood, taken 28 days after the second AZD1222 dose. The source of these receptors is an adult who received the AZD1222 COVID-19 vaccine. Both conserved end residues are part of each CDR3. A D gene is named only where the DNA matches it firmly. Clone size is stated in some rows and not others, as once, few, many or a class when expanded.

>TRBJ1-4|TRBV5-1|TRBD1|-
CASSLEGGRNEKLFF
TGCGCCAGCAGCTTGGAAGGGGGCCGTAATGAAAAACTGTTTTTT
>TRBJ1-1|TRBV5-1|-|once
CASSLGGVATEAFF
TGCGCCAGCAGCTTGGGCGGGGTTGCCACTGAAGCTTTCTTT
>TRBJ1-1|TRBV4-1|-|-
CASSQVINTEAFF
TGCGCCAGCAGCCAAGTCATAAACACTGAAGCTTTCTTT
>TRBJ2-3|TRBV11-2|TRBD2|-
CASSLVAGGATDTQYF
TGTGCCAGCAGCTTAGTTGCCGGGGGGGCCACAGATACGCAGTATTTT
>TRBJ1-1|TRBV27|-|-
CASSSTENTEAFF
TGTGCCAGCAGTTCGACAGAGAACACTGAAGCTTTCTTT
>TRBJ2-5|TRBV29-1|TRBD1|-
CSVEGGQVHRQETQYF
TGCAGCGTTGAGGGGGGACAGGTTCATCGCCAAGAGACCCAGTACTTC
>TRBJ1-1|TRBV29-1|-|few
CSVWDKGTEAFF
TGCAGCGTTTGGGACAAGGGCACTGAAGCTTTCTTT
>TRBJ2-1|TRBV2|-|-
CAIRKRAGLFVNEQFF
TGTGCTATCCGAAAGAGGGCAGGGCTATTCGTAAATGAGCAGTTCTTC
>TRBJ1-5|TRBV6-5|-|-
CASGVGNQPQHF
TGTGCCAGCGGGGTAGGCAATCAGCCCCAGCATTTT
>TRBJ2-1|TRBV12-3/TRBV12-4|TRBD1|-
CASSFDRVGEQFF
TGTGCCAGCAGTTTCGACAGGGTGGGTGAGCAGTTCTTC
>TRBJ2-3|TRBV10-1|-|-
CASSEAGTDTQYF
TGCGCCAGCAGTGAAGCCGGGACAGATACGCAGTATTTT
>TRBJ1-5|TRBV19|-|-
CATQFGGAGQPQHF
TGTGCCACCCAATTTGGGGGGGCTGGTCAGCCCCAGCATTTT
>TRBJ2-3|TRBV7-6|TRBD2|-
CASSSLAGGPTDTQYF
TGTGCCAGCAGCTCACTAGCGGGGGGGCCCACAGATACGCAGTATTTT
>TRBJ1-4|TRBV6-5|-|-
CASRWDPGEKLFF
TGTGCCAGCAGATGGGACCCGGGTGAAAAACTGTTTTTT
>TRBJ1-1|TRBV19|-|-
CASLDRLNTEAFF
TGTGCCAGTCTCGACCGTTTGAACACTGAAGCTTTCTTT
>TRBJ1-2|TRBV18|TRBD1|-
CASSPAAARGPYGYTF
TGTGCCAGCTCACCAGCGGCGGCCAGGGGGCCCTATGGCTACACCTTC
>TRBJ1-5|TRBV12-5|-|-
CASGYLEVDNQPQHF
TGTGCTAGTGGTTATCTAGAAGTAGACAATCAGCCCCAGCATTTT